What follows is one T cell receptor beta chain and its context. Its antigen is as yet unknown. TCRdb re-derived calls from the RT-PCR reads in MiXCR, one entry per CDR3 protein. The sample has about 830,000 distinct CDR3 sequences, about a fifth seen once; the top ten hold 11%. This entry comes from a study of response to subunit inactivated influenza vaccine. Study-wide points: Authors suggested each seasonal influenza vaccination recruits few new T cells.

Germline assignment: CDR1 SGHVS and CDR2 FNYEAQ. CDR3 size: 17 residues. Trimming removed 5 bases from V and 4 bases from J; junction bases left unmatched: 10. The source is a man aged 45-60 years who received an inactivated influenza vaccine. Here the sequenced sample was PBMCs from blood, taken 4 to 6 days after vaccination. The chain employs TRBV7-6 and TRBJ2-3; 12 nucleotides align to TRBD2. CDR3 DNA sequence: TGTGCCAGCAGCCACGCCACTAGCGGGGGGACCGCAGATACGCAGTATTTT. It codes for CASSHATSGGTADTQYF.